The following is a T cell receptor (beta chain) sequence with its context. Its target is not known. For sequencing, patients were chosen who had shown expansion of CD8+CD57+ cells by flow cytometry. Each of the patients presented with severe acquired aplastic anemia. Sampling of blood occurred while the patients had still received no therapy. The data originate from a study of CD8+CD57+ T cells in acquired aplastic anemia. Study outcomes and limitations: Patients shared just under 30 CD8+ CDR3 sequences with controls.

Genomic DNA served as template for TCR beta VDJ and CDR3 profiling. From the reads, TCRdb called clonotypes with MiXCR, one entry per CDR3 protein. This table has about 180,000 distinct CDR3 sequences, roughly three fifths appearing once. V was shortened by 7 bases and J by 6 bases, with 15 bases between the two germline ends. The CDR3 totals 12 residues. The germline gives CDR1 SQVTM, CDR2 ANQGSEA. This receptor was obtained from a human donor with aplastic anemia. V gene TRBV29-1 combines with J gene TRBJ1-1; D is perhaps TRBD1 (6 bases). Sequencing was carried out using sorted CD4+, CD8+, or CD8+CD57+ T cells (not recorded which) from PBMCs. CDR3 bases: TGCAGCGCTATTGCACAGGGCCCTGAAGCTTTCTTT. Its translation is CSAIAQGPEAFF.